The present TCR beta chain was sequenced within a study of blood T cells in healthy people across ages. Study-level information: T cells yielded about one barcoded beta molecule per two cells through template switching. Study-wide results and caveats: The unsorted PBMCs prevented any conclusive comparison of naive versus antigen-experienced cells. Relative to aged donors, long-lived donors carried more naive CD4+ cells and displayed higher diversity.

A second roughly 6 to 11 cycle PCR used barcoded and J-beta primers. TCRdb reprocessed the 5' RACE reads via MiXCR and lists one record per CDR3 protein. The table shows 850,000 to 1,000,000 distinct CDR3 sequences, with around 54% occurring only once. This clonotype was seen a handful of times. What it binds is unknown. Each sample provided at least 5 micrograms of extracted total RNA. Germline V CDR1 and CDR2: MDHEN, SYDVKM. V dropped 3 bases and J dropped 6 bases, with 15 bases sitting between them. CDR3 length: 15 residues. The source of this sequence is a woman aged 60 to 75 in good health. Sequencing was performed on blood. The V gene is TRBV28, the J gene TRBJ2-1; D is unresolved. The chain's CDR3 is CASSFNDGSGNEQFF. The CDR3 DNA follows: TGTGCCAGCAGTTTCAACGACGGAAGTGGCAATGAGCAGTTCTTC.